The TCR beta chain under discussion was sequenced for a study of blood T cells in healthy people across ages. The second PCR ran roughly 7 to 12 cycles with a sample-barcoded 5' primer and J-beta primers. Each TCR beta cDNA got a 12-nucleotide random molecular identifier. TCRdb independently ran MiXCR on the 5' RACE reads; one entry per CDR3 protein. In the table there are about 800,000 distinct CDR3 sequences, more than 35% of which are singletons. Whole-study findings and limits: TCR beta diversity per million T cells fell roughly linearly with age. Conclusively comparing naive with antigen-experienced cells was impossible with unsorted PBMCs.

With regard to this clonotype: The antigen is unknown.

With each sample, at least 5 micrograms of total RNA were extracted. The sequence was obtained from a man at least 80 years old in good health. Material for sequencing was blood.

The CDR3 reads CATQPGSTDTQYF. The CDR3 coding sequence is TGTGCCACCCAGCCGGGTAGCACAGATACGCAGTATTTT. The chain links TRBV10-3 to TRBJ2-3; D not certain. V lost 10 bases, J lost 0 bases, and 11 bases lay in between. Per germline, CDR1 ENHRY and CDR2 SYGVKD. The CDR3 spans 13 residues.